This entry lists 7 T cell receptor beta chains sequenced from one sample in a study of control samples from healthy donors and cancer patients. Generated by immunoSEQ multiplex PCR, the TCRdb table keeps only in-frame clones and is missing some. The sample has around 42,000 clones, roughly 83% seen once; the top ten hold approximately 50%. Input material: blood. The receptors stem from a man aged 60 to 75 in good health.

The rearrangement links TRBV9 to TRBJ2-1; the D gene could be TRBD1 or TRBD2 (6 bases each). V lost 1 base, J lost 7 bases, and 18 bases lay in between. The V gene's germline CDR1 is SGDLS and CDR2 YYNGEE. The CDR3 has 16 amino acids. CDR3 nucleotides: TGTGCCAGCAGCGTAAAAGGAGGGGGTAGTACGAATGAGCAGTTCTTC. This encodes CASSVKGGGSTNEQFF. The full variable domain, in which reference TRBV9 and TRBJ2-1 provide the parts outside the CDR3, is DSGVTQTPKHLITATGQRVTLRCSPRSGDLSVYWYQQSLDQGLQFLIQYYNGEERAKGNILERFSAQQFPDLHSELNLSSLELGDSALYFCASSVKGGGSTNEQFFGPGTRLTVL.

The chain joins TRBV27 to TRBJ2-6; a weak D match, TRBD2 (5 bases). Per the germline V gene, CDR1 is MNHEY and CDR2 is SMNVEV (reference sequence). This CDR3 is built from 17 residues. Trimming took off 3 bases at V and 0 bases at J, with 12 bases between the two ends. The CDR3 bases are TGTGCCAGCAGTTTTCGGGGTCCCCCCTCTGGGGCCAACGTCCTGACTTTC. It is translated as CASSFRGPPSGANVLTF.

The chain uses TRBV7-2 and TRBJ1-1, with 7 positions matching TRBD1. J lost 1 base, V lost 5 bases, and 1 base had no gene match. The V gene's germline CDR1 is SGHTA and CDR2 FQGNSA. The CDR3 is made up of 13 amino acids. DNA for the CDR3: TGTGCCAGCAGCCGGACAGGGAACACTGAAGCTTTCTTT. As protein: CASSRTGNTEAFF. The whole variable domain, remainder taken from reference TRBV7-2 and TRBJ1-1, is GAGVSQSPSNKVTEKGKDVELRCDPISGHTALYWYRQSLGQGLEFLIYFQGNSAPDKSGLPSDRFSAERTGGSVSTLTIQRTQQEDSAVYLCASSRTGNTEAFFGQGTRLTVV.

This clone was counted once. This sample includes further DNA sequences coding for the same CDR3. The chain uses TRBV2 and TRBJ2-5; D is unclear. V dropped 6 bases and J dropped 2 bases, with 7 bases sitting between them. CDR3 size: 12 residues. In germline, CDR1 is SNHLY, CDR2 FYNNEI. The CDR3 is CASSALQETQYF. The CDR3 nucleotides are TGTGCCAGCAGCGCATTACAAGAGACCCAGTACTTC.

The chain carries TRBV5-6 and TRBJ1-1; tentatively, D is TRBD1 (6 bases). Per germline, CDR1 SGHDT and CDR2 YYEEEE. V was cut by 0 bases and J by 2 bases, with 11 bases left in between. The CDR3 extends over 15 amino acids. CDR3 bases: TGTGCCAGCAGCTTGGGTGGGGGCAGTAACACTGAAGCTTTCTTT. Protein: CASSLGGGSNTEAFF.

This chain links TRBV5-1 with TRBJ1-6; a weak D match, TRBD1 (6 bases). Germline CDR1 is SGHRS and CDR2 is YFSETQ. Between the trimmed V and J ends, which lost 3 bases and 0 bases, there was a span of 19 bases. There are 19 residues in the CDR3. The CDR3 region has the DNA TGCGCCAGCAGCTCCGAAATAGTAGGACAGAGCTCCTATAATTCACCCCTCCACTTT. Translation gives CASSSEIVGQSSYNSPLHF.

This chain links TRBV6-6 with TRBJ2-3; 11 bases map to TRBD2. The CDR3 totals 17 residues. Germline V CDR1 and CDR2: MNHNY, SVGAGI (reference sequence). After removal of 5 bases from V and 5 bases from J, the junction contained 12 bases not matched to a gene. The CDR3 here is CASSPDGSGRAVDTQYF. The CDR3 bases are TGTGCCAGCAGTCCTGATGGTAGCGGGAGGGCCGTAGATACGCAGTATTTT.